This TCR beta chain came from a study of blood T cell repertoires in COVID-19. This table comes from immunoSEQ multiplex PCR, and its TCRdb copy is limited to in-frame clones, with some not included. Altogether 310,000 or so clones are present, roughly nine tenths being singletons, with the ten largest covering over 2%. V was cut by 1 base and J by 0 bases, with 13 bases left in between. CDR1 and CDR2 from the germline V gene are SGHDT and YYEEEE. This CDR3 region has 16 residues. This clone was detected only a few times. The clonotype comes from a woman in her twenties or thirties with COVID-19, enrolled during active disease. Material: peripheral blood. The genes are TRBV5-6 and TRBJ1-2; D ambiguous. CDR3 region: CASSLFSRNPNYGYTF. For the CDR3, the DNA is TGTGCCAGCAGCTTGTTTTCCAGGAACCCTAACTATGGCTACACCTTC.